This T cell receptor (beta chain) was found in a study of identical twins. TCRdb processed the 5' RACE reads anew with MiXCR; each CDR3 protein has one entry. The data show some 440,000 distinct CDR3 sequences, roughly 26% seen once. The CDR3 consists of 13 residues. With 4 bases removed from V and 2 bases from J, the gap between germline ends came to 6 bases. Germline CDR1 reads DFQATT; CDR2 reads SNEGSKA (reference sequence). Study-wide results and caveats: Diverse VJ usage suggested most zero-insertion clonotypes were not invariant T cells. Out-of-frame beta chain sequences displayed weaker excess sharing between twins. Out-of-frame alpha sequences shared by twins showed excess low generation probability.

In its sample, this clonotype was seen a few times. Its antigen is unknown. The same data also went into a second study, on T cells expressing NK-cell markers. From that paper: HCMV seropositivity characterized seven of the eight sequenced donors, and seronegativity one.

Source material: CD4+ T cells sorted from blood. This TCR was sampled from a woman aged 18-29 years in good health. The chain uses TRBV20-1 and TRBJ2-6; D unresolved. In DNA form, the CDR3 reads TGCAGTGCTAACCGAGCTGGGGCCAACGTCCTGACTTTC. Its protein is CSANRAGANVLTF.